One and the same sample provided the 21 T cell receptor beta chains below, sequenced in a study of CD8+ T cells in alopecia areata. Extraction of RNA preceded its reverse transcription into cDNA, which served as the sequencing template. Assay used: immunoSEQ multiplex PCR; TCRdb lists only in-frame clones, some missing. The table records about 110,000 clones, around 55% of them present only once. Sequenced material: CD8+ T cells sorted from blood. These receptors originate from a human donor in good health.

For the CDR3, the DNA is TGTGCCAGCGTAGGATTCCGGGATTTTCCCTACGAGCAGTACTTC. It encodes CASVGFRDFPYEQYF. This rearrangement joins TRBV28 to TRBJ2-7, with D perhaps TRBD2 (5 bases). Trimming took off 8 bases at V and 2 bases at J, with 19 bases between the two ends. Germline V CDR1 and CDR2: MDHEN, SYDVKM. This CDR3 spans 15 amino acids.

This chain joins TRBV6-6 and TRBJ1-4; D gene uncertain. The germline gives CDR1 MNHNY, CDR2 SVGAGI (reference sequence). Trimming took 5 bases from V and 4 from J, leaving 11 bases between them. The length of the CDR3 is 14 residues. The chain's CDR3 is CASSLAILNEKLFF. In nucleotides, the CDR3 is TGTGCCAGCAGTCTGGCGATCCTTAATGAAAAACTGTTTTTT.

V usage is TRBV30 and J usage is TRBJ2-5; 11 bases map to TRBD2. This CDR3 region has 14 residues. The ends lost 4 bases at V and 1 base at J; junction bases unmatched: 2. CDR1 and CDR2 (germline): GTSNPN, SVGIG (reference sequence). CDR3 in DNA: TGTGCCTGGAATAGCGGGGGGGCCCAAGAGACCCAGTACTTC. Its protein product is CAWNSGGAQETQYF.

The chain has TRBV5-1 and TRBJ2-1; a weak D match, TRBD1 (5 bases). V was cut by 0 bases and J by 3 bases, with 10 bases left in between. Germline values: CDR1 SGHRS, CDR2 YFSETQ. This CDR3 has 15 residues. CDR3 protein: CASSLAYGHYNEQFF. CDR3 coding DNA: TGCGCCAGCAGCTTGGCCTATGGACACTACAATGAGCAGTTCTTC.

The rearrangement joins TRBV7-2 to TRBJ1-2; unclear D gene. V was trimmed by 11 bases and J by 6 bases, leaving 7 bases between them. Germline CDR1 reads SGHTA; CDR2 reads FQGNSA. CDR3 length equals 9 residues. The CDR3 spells CAVGDGYTF. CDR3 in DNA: TGTGCCGTCGGGGATGGCTACACCTTC.

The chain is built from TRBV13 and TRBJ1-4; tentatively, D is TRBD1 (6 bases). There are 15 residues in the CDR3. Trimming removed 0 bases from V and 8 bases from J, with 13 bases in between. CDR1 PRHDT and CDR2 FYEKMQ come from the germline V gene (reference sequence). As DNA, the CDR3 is TGTGCCAGCAGCTTAGGCACAGGGTCTGAGGAAAAACTGTTTTTT. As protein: CASSLGTGSEEKLFF.

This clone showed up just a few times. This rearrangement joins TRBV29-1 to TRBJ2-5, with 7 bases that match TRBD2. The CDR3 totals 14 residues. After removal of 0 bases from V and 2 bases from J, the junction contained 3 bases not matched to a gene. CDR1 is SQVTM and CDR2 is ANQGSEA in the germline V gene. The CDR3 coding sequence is TGCAGCGTTGAAGATATCGGGGGGCAAGAGACCCAGTACTTC. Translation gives CSVEDIGGQETQYF.

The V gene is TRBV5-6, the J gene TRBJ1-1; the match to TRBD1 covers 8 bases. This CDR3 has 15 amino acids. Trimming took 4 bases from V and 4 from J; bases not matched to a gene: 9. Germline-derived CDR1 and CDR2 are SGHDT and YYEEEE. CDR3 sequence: CASSTRTGWVTEAFF. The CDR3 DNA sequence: TGTGCCAGCAGCACCCGGACAGGGTGGGTCACTGAAGCTTTCTTT.

The CDR3 DNA sequence: TGCAGCGTTGAAGGGACAGCGACCGGGGAGCTGTTTTTT. Protein product: CSVEGTATGELFF. V is TRBV29-1 and J is TRBJ2-2, with D tentatively TRBD1 (6 bases). This CDR3 comprises 13 residues. In germline, CDR1 is SQVTM, CDR2 ANQGSEA. Trimming removed 1 base at V and 5 bases at J, with 8 bases between.

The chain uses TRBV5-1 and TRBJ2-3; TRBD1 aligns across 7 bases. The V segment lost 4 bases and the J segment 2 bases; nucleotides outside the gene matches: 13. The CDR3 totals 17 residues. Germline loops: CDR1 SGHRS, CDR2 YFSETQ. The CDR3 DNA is TGCGCCAGCAGCCACCACCTCCGGGACAGCTTCACAGATACGCAGTATTTT. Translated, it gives CASSHHLRDSFTDTQYF.

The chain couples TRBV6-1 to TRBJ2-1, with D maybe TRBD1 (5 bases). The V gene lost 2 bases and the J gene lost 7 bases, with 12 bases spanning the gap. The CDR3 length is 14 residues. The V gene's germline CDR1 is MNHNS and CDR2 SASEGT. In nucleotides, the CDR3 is TGTGCCAGCAGTGAATGGGCAGGGTGGAATGAGCAGTTCTTC. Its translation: CASSEWAGWNEQFF.

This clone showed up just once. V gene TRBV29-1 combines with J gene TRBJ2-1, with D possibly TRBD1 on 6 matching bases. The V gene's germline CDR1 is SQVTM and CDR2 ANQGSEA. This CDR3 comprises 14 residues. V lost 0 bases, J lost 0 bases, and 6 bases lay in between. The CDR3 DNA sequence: TGCAGCGTTGAAGACAGGGGCTCCTACAATGAGCAGTTCTTC. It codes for CSVEDRGSYNEQFF.

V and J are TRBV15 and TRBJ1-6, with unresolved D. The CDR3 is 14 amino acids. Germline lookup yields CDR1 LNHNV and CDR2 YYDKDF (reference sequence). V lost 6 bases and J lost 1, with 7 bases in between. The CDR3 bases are TGTGCCACCAGTGGCGGGTCCTATAATTCACCCCTCCACTTT. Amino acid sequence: CATSGGSYNSPLHF.

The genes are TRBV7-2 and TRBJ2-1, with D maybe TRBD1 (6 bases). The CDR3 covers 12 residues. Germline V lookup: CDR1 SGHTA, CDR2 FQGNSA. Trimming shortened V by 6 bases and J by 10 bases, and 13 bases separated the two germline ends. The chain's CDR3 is CASSFRTGEQFF. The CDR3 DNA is TGTGCCAGCAGTTTCCGAACAGGGGAGCAGTTCTTC.

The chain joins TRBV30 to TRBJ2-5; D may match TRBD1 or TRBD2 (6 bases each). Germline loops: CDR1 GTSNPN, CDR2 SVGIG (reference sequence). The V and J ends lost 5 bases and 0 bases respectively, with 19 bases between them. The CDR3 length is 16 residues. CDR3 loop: CAWEDWGAPDQETQYF. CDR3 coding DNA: TGTGCCTGGGAGGACTGGGGGGCACCAGACCAAGAGACCCAGTACTTC.

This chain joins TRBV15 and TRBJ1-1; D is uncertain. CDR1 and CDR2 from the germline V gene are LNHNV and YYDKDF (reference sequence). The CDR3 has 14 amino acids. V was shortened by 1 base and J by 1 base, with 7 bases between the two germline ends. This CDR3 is CATSRGRTNTEAFF. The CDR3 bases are TGTGCCACCAGCAGAGGCCGAACGAACACTGAAGCTTTCTTT.

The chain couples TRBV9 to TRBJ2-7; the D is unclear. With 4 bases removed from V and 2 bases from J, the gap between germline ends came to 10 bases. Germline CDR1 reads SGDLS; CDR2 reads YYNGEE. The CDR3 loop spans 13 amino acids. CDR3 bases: TGTGCCAGCAGCCCTGACACGGCCTACGAGCAGTACTTC. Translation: CASSPDTAYEQYF. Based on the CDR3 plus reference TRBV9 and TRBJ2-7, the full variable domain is DSGVTQTPKHLITATGQRVTLRCSPRSGDLSVYWYQQSLDQGLQFLIQYYNGEERAKGNILERFSAQQFPDLHSELNLSSLELGDSALYFCASSPDTAYEQYFGPGTRLTVT.

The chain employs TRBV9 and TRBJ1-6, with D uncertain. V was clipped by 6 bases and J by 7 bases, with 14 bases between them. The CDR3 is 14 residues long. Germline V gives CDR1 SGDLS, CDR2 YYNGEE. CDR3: CASTPDLGNSPLHF. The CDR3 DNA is TGTGCCAGCACCCCAGACTTGGGCAATTCACCCCTCCACTTT.

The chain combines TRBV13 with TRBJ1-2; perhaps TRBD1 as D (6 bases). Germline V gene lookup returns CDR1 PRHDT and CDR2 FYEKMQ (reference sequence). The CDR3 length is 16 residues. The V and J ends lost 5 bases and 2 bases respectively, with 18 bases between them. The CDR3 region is CASSATTGHLNYGYTF. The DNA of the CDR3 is TGTGCCAGCAGCGCTACTACGGGACATCTAAACTATGGCTACACCTTC.

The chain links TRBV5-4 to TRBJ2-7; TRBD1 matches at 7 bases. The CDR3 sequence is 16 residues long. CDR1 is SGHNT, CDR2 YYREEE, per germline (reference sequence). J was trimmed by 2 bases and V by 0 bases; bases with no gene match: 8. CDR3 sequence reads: CASSLDPDRLAYEQYF. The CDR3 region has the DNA TGTGCCAGCAGCTTGGACCCGGACAGGCTGGCCTACGAGCAGTACTTC.

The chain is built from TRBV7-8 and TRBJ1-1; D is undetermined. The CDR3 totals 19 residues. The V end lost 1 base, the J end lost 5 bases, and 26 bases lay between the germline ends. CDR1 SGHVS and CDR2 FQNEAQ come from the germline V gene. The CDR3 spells CASSLEMSLVAGRGTEAFF. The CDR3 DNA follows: TGTGCCAGCAGCTTAGAAATGAGCCTTGTGGCAGGTCGAGGGACTGAAGCTTTCTTT.